These 21 T cell receptor beta chains originate from one sample sequenced in a study of monozygotic twins with inflammatory bowel disease. TCRdb reprocessed the 5' RACE reads and reports one entry per CDR3 protein, with no DNA. This sample contains around 380,000 distinct CDR3 sequences. Sequencing input: blood. The source is a human donor with ulcerative colitis or Crohn's disease, or a healthy co-twin of an affected twin (not recorded which).

V is TRBV5-6 and J is TRBJ2-5; TCRdb's D gene call, TRBD1, goes unchecked for lack of DNA. The CDR3 loop spans 15 amino acids. CDR1 is SGHDT and CDR2 is YYEEEE in the germline V gene. Here the CDR3 reads CASSSTGSNQETQYF.

J is TRBJ2-1 and V is TRBV24-1; checking the TCRdb D call of TRBD2 is not possible without DNA. This CDR3 is 14 amino acids long. From germline, CDR1 is KGHDR and CDR2 SFDVKD. The chain's CDR3 is CATSASGRSNEQFF.

The V and J genes are TRBV20-1 and TRBJ2-7. Germline CDR1 reads DFQATT; CDR2 reads SNEGSKA (reference sequence). The CDR3 loop spans 15 amino acids. The CDR3 loop reads CSARDLLAVSYEQYF.

The CDR3 loop reads CASSPGDREIF. This chain connects TRBV18 to TRBJ2-1. The CDR3 extends over 11 amino acids. The germline gives CDR1 KGHSH, CDR2 LQKENI.

The gene calls are TRBV20-1 and TRBJ2-7. CDR3 length equals 15 residues. Germline values: CDR1 DFQATT, CDR2 SNEGSKA (reference sequence). CDR3 protein: CSARDVAGGLYEQYF.

The chain joins TRBV20-1 to TRBJ2-5; TCRdb selects TRBD2, and the lack of DNA leaves this call unchecked. The germline V gene has CDR1 DFQATT and CDR2 SNEGSKA (reference sequence). This CDR3 has 15 amino acids. This CDR3 reads CSARGAGGPQETQYF.

V usage is TRBV12-3 or TRBV12-4 and J usage is TRBJ1-1. This CDR3 is 13 amino acids long. The CDR3: CASSLNVNTEAFF.

The J gene is TRBJ2-1, the V gene TRBV5-6; TCRdb picks TRBD1, but there is no DNA to check that call. This CDR3 region has 17 residues. Looked up from germline, CDR1 is SGHDT and CDR2 is YYEEEE. CDR3 residues: CASSFRLGQGHLNEQFF.

The chain has TRBV6-2 or TRBV6-3 and TRBJ2-1; TCRdb reports TRBD2, a call that lacks DNA to check it against. The CDR3 runs 18 residues. From germline, CDR1 is MNHEY and CDR2 SVGEGT. The CDR3 here is CASSYSSRTSGRSNEQFF.

The rearrangement joins TRBV2 to TRBJ1-1. The CDR3 is made up of 13 amino acids. Germline loops: CDR1 SNHLY, CDR2 FYNNEI. CDR3 sequence reads: CASNIDRNTEAFF.

This chain uses TRBV7-2 with TRBJ2-5; TCRdb selects TRBD2, and the lack of DNA leaves this call unchecked. The CDR3 runs 16 residues. Germline V gene sequence: CDR1 SGHTA, CDR2 FQGNSA. The CDR3 protein is CASSLGVGSQEWTQYF.

The chain uses TRBV4-3 and TRBJ2-7; checking the TCRdb D call of TRBD2 is not possible without DNA. The CDR3 contains 13 residues. The germline V gene has CDR1 LGHNA and CDR2 YSLEER. The CDR3 spells CASSQVMRDEQYF.

The rearrangement joins TRBV27 to TRBJ1-5. Germline V CDR1 and CDR2: MNHEY, SMNVEV (reference sequence). The CDR3 totals 14 residues. The CDR3 region is CASSRHEADQPQHF.

The chain recombines TRBV20-1 with TRBJ1-1; TCRdb reports TRBD1, a call that lacks DNA to check it against. The germline V gene has CDR1 DFQATT and CDR2 SNEGSKA (reference sequence). The CDR3 is 13 amino acids. CDR3: CSAITGSATGAFF.

The chain links TRBV7-9 to TRBJ2-1. Germline-derived CDR1 and CDR2 are SEHNR and FQNEAQ (reference sequence). The CDR3 has 16 residues. The CDR3: CASSLIVIWANNEQFF. Full variable domain (outside the CDR3, taken from reference TRBV7-9 and TRBJ2-1): DTGVSQNPRHKITKRGQNVTFRCDPISEHNRLYWYRQTLGQGPEFLTYFQNEAQLEKSRLLSDRFSAERPKGSFSTLEIQRTEQGDSAMYLCASSLIVIWANNEQFFGPGTRLTVL.

The chain links TRBV20-1 to TRBJ1-2; TCRdb gives TRBD1 as the D gene, but with no DNA this cannot be confirmed. The CDR3 runs 11 residues. CDR1 and CDR2 from the germline V gene are DFQATT and SNEGSKA (reference sequence). The CDR3 region is CSARRGQLRTF.

This chain uses TRBV12-3 or TRBV12-4 with TRBJ2-2; TCRdb picks TRBD1, but there is no DNA to check that call. The CDR3 length is 15 residues. The chain's CDR3 is CASRRTGGNTGELFF.

The rearrangement uses TRBV24-1 and TRBJ2-5. Germline CDR1 is KGHDR and CDR2 is SFDVKD. The CDR3 is made up of 15 amino acids. CDR3: CATSPTQGNQETQYF.

The chain employs TRBV20-1 and TRBJ2-1; with no DNA, the TCRdb D assignment of TRBD2 cannot be verified. Germline V CDR1 and CDR2: DFQATT, SNEGSKA (reference sequence). CDR3 length: 17 amino acids. The CDR3 protein is CSASVLAIDSSYNEQFF.

The rearrangement links TRBV7-2 to TRBJ2-7; checking the TCRdb D call of TRBD2 is not possible without DNA. CDR3 size: 15 residues. The germline CDR1 and CDR2 sequences are SGHTA and FQGNSA. CDR3 sequence reads: CASSPAGITTYEQYF.

The chain carries TRBV30 and TRBJ1-2; TCRdb indicates TRBD1, and absent DNA this call remains unverified. Germline loops: CDR1 GTSNPN, CDR2 SVGIG (reference sequence). The CDR3 totals 13 residues. CDR3 sequence: CAWKQGYNYGYTF.